A single sample is the source of the 5 T cell receptor beta chains below, sequenced in a study of T cells after posttransplantation cyclophosphamide. Sequenced by immunoSEQ multiplex PCR; TCRdb stores in-frame clones only, minus some. The sample includes about 66,000 clones, around 93% seen only once; the top ten take under 3%. The material sequenced was PBMCs. Receptors originate from a woman in her 30s in good health and a related stem cell transplant donor.

The chain employs TRBV19 and TRBJ2-2; a weak D match, TRBD1 (6 bases). V gave up 4 bases and J gave up 4 bases, with 16 bases separating them. CDR1 LNHDA and CDR2 SQIVND come from the germline V gene (reference sequence). There are 16 residues in the CDR3. The CDR3 loop is CASSRRRDTSTGELFF. The DNA of the CDR3 is TGTGCCAGTAGTAGACGCCGGGACACCAGCACCGGGGAGCTGTTTTTT.

The chain couples TRBV18 to TRBJ2-7; 9 positions match TRBD1. The CDR3 consists of 14 residues. V lost 3 bases and J lost 3; bases outside the gene matches: 3. Germline CDR1 and CDR2: KGHSH and LQKENI. The CDR3 loop is CASSPPGQGYEQYF. CDR3 nucleotide sequence: TGTGCCAGCTCACCTCCGGGACAGGGCTACGAGCAGTACTTC.

This clone was recorded a few times. The chain joins TRBV7-2 to TRBJ1-4, with D tentatively TRBD1 (6 bases). The CDR3 consists of 15 residues. Germline V gene sequence: CDR1 SGHTA, CDR2 FQGNSA. Trimming cost V 4 bases and J 0 bases, with 9 bases left between them. The CDR3 DNA sequence: TGTGCCAGCAGCTCGAGGACAGCAACTAATGAAAAACTGTTTTTT. Amino acid sequence: CASSSRTATNEKLFF.

The chain has TRBV4-3 and TRBJ1-3; D remains ambiguous. The CDR3 has 15 amino acids. The germline gives CDR1 LGHNA, CDR2 YSLEER. The V gene lost 4 bases and the J gene lost 2 bases, with 12 bases spanning the gap. This CDR3 is CASSLAPDPGNTIYF. The CDR3 DNA reads as TGCGCCAGCAGCCTAGCGCCCGACCCTGGAAACACCATATATTTT.

On this clone itself: One end of the junction is discordant with germline, which a read error may explain. The V gene is TRBV4-1, the J gene TRBJ2-1; D might be TRBD2 (5 bases). The germline CDR1 and CDR2 sequences are MGHRA and YSYEKL. The CDR3 loop spans 14 amino acids. The CDR3 sequence is CASSQATVPGSRVF. The CDR3 nucleotides are TGCGCCAGCAGCCAAGCCACGGTTCCGGGAAGTCGGGTCTTC.